The 7 T cell receptor beta chains below come from one sample, sequenced in a study of cytomegalovirus exposure and HLA in healthy donors. The primer mix had 60 Vbeta and 13 Jbeta primers. Assay used: immunoSEQ multiplex PCR; TCRdb lists only in-frame clones, some missing. In the table there are around 190,000 clones, roughly 85% of which are singletons. Sequenced: PBMCs. The receptors shown here come from a young woman in good health and CMV-seropositive.

The chain recombines TRBV11-2 with TRBJ1-1, with D unclear. The germline V gene has CDR1 SGHAT and CDR2 FQNNGV. This CDR3 region has 15 residues. With 1 base removed from V and 1 base from J, the gap between germline ends came to 10 bases. In DNA, the CDR3 is TGTGCCAGCAGCTTAGCAGGACTCGAGAACACTGAAGCTTTCTTT. It specifies CASSLAGLENTEAFF.

CDR3 bases: TGTGCCAGCAGCTTAGATATGTATGAGCAGTTCTTC. Its protein product is CASSLDMYEQFF. The chain employs TRBV7-9 and TRBJ2-1; D gene unclear. The germline V and J ends were trimmed by 1 base and 8 bases, with 6 bases remaining between them. CDR1 SEHNR and CDR2 FQNEAQ come from the germline V gene (reference sequence). CDR3 size: 12 residues.

J is TRBJ2-2 and V is TRBV12-5; 13 positions agree with TRBD2. This CDR3 comprises 16 residues. CDR1 is LGHNT, CDR2 FRNRAP, per germline. V shed 6 bases and J 3 bases; nucleotides not matched to a gene: 4. CDR3 sequence (DNA): TGTGCTAGTGGGCAAGGACTAGCGGGAGACACCGGGGAGCTGTTTTTT. Translating gives CASGQGLAGDTGELFF.

V is TRBV4-3 and J is TRBJ2-1; the D gene is possibly TRBD1 (5 bases). Germline values: CDR1 LGHNA, CDR2 YSLEER. The CDR3 runs 15 residues. Between the trimmed V and J ends, which lost 1 base and 3 bases, there was a span of 10 bases. Written as DNA, the CDR3 is TGCGCCAGCAGCCAAGGGGGCCATCTCTACAATGAGCAGTTCTTC. Translated: CASSQGGHLYNEQFF.

The chain joins TRBV7-2 to TRBJ2-3; 10 bases map to TRBD2. V shed 6 bases, J shed 2 bases, and the junction held 11 bases outside the gene matches. Per germline, CDR1 SGHTA and CDR2 FQGNSA. CDR3 size: 17 residues. DNA for the CDR3: TGTGCCAGCAGATTCAGGGGAGCGGGGGGGAACACAGATACGCAGTATTTT. Translating gives CASRFRGAGGNTDTQYF. Looking up the rest from reference TRBV7-2 and TRBJ2-3 gives the full variable domain: GAGVSQSPSNKVTEKGKDVELRCDPISGHTALYWYRQSLGQGLEFLIYFQGNSAPDKSGLPSDRFSAERTGGSVSTLTIQRTQQEDSAVYLCASRFRGAGGNTDTQYFGPGTRLTVL.

In this sample, this clone turned up a few times. The rearrangement links TRBV5-6 to TRBJ1-4; D not certain. This CDR3 region has 14 residues. V lost 0 bases and J lost 4, with 7 bases in between. In germline, CDR1 is SGHDT, CDR2 YYEEEE. CDR3 sequence: CASSLAGYNEKLFF. In nucleotides, the CDR3 is TGTGCCAGCAGCTTGGCGGGTTATAATGAAAAACTGTTTTTT.

The gene calls are TRBV21-1 and TRBJ1-1; the DNA was not compared with TRBD1, the D call given in the table. TRBV21-1 is a recognized pseudogene. The length of the CDR3 is 16 residues. CDR3 in amino acids: CASSNKGPGVDTEAFF. Written as DNA, the CDR3 is TGTGCCAGCAGCAATAAGGGGCCTGGGGTAGACACTGAAGCTTTCTTT.